Below are 10 T cell receptor beta chains sequenced from a single sample in a study of beta chain features in type 1 diabetes. cDNA synthesis used the whole RNA isolate, giving expressed TCRB sequences. Sequencing was performed with immunoSEQ multiplex PCR; in TCRdb, only in-frame clones are kept and a portion is missing. The sample yields about 220,000 clones, about a tenth seen once. Material: central memory CD4+ T cells from blood. All receptors derive from a man aged 18-30 years in good health.

This chain joins TRBV5-1 and TRBJ2-7; D not resolved. Germline loops: CDR1 SGHRS, CDR2 YFSETQ. The CDR3 extends over 13 amino acids. V dropped 0 bases and J dropped 0 bases, with 4 bases sitting between them. Here the CDR3 reads CASSLDNSYEQYF. The CDR3 DNA reads as TGCGCCAGCAGCTTGGACAACTCCTACGAGCAGTACTTC.

The chain links TRBV5-4 to TRBJ2-3, with 9 bases aligning to TRBD1. Germline V gene lookup returns CDR1 SGHNT and CDR2 YYREEE (reference sequence). V lost 4 bases and J lost 3; bases outside the gene matches: 3. This CDR3 spans 14 amino acids. The CDR3 DNA reads as TGTGCCAGCAGCACCGGGACAGGGACAGATACGCAGTATTTT. Protein product: CASSTGTGTDTQYF. The full variable domain, rest sourced from reference TRBV5-4 and TRBJ2-3, is ETGVTQSPTHLIKTRGQQVTLRCSSQSGHNTVSWYQQALGQGPQFIFQYYREEENGRGNFPPRFSGLQFPNYSSELNVNALELDDSALYLCASSTGTGTDTQYFGPGTRLTVL.

The chain employs TRBV30 and TRBJ2-7; unclear D gene. This CDR3 has 15 amino acids. In germline, CDR1 is GTSNPN, CDR2 SVGIG (reference sequence). The V gene lost 0 bases and the J gene lost 0 bases, with 12 bases spanning the gap. The CDR3 spells CAWSVLQPFSYEQYF. The CDR3 DNA reads TGTGCCTGGAGTGTACTCCAGCCGTTCTCCTACGAGCAGTACTTC.

The chain combines TRBV27 with TRBJ2-7; 10 bases are shared with TRBD2. From germline, CDR1 is MNHEY and CDR2 SMNVEV (reference sequence). Trimming cost V 0 bases and J 6 bases; bases outside gene matches: 5. This CDR3 contains 15 residues. The CDR3: CASSLSTSGDIEQYF. The CDR3 coding sequence is TGTGCCAGCAGTTTATCTACTAGCGGGGACATCGAGCAGTACTTC.

This clone was seen many times. The CDR3 DNA reads TGTGCCAGCAGCCAAGATGGACAGGGCGGCTACGAGCAGTACTTC. Translating gives CASSQDGQGGYEQYF. The V gene is TRBV4-2, the J gene TRBJ2-7, with 8 bases identical to TRBD1. Germline V gives CDR1 LGHNA, CDR2 YNFKEQ. With V trimmed by 0 bases and J by 3 bases, 4 bases remained unmatched. There are 15 residues in the CDR3.

The V gene is TRBV18, the J gene TRBJ2-1; TRBD2 matches at 12 bases. In germline, CDR1 is KGHSH, CDR2 LQKENI. The CDR3 runs 17 residues. The junction had 7 bases not matched to a gene; V was cut back by 1 base and J by 6 bases. The CDR3 region is CASSPQGGLAGSNEQFF. For the CDR3, the DNA is TGTGCCAGCTCACCACAGGGAGGACTAGCGGGATCCAATGAGCAGTTCTTC.

This clone was seen only a few times. Germline and junction disagree at one end, which may indicate a read error. The J gene is TRBJ2-5, the V gene TRBV7-7, with TRBD2 identical over 12 bases. Germline V gene lookup returns CDR1 SSHAT and CDR2 FNYEAQ (reference sequence). The CDR3 runs 14 residues. DNA of the CDR3: TGTGCTAGCAGCTCGACTAGCGGGGGAGAGACCCAGTACTTC. It translates to CASSSTSGGETQYF.

This clone was seen a handful of times. The rearrangement uses TRBV13 and TRBJ2-5; D is tentatively TRBD1 or TRBD2 (5 bases each). The assigned J gene may be wrong: the sequence end matches TRBJ2-7 better. Germline-derived CDR1 and CDR2 are PRHDT and FYEKMQ (reference sequence). The CDR3 length is 13 residues. CDR3 protein: CASSPLGVGEQYF. The CDR3 DNA reads TGTGCCAGCAGCCCCCTGGGGGTGGGCGAGCAGTACTTC.

There are a few counts of this clone. This chain uses TRBV19 with TRBJ2-1, with D perhaps TRBD2 (6 bases). The CDR3 consists of 15 residues. Germline CDR1 and CDR2: LNHDA and SQIVND (reference sequence). Trimming pared 3 bases from V and 6 bases from J, leaving 15 bases between. The CDR3 coding sequence is TGTGCCAGTAGTATGGACTACCTTAGGCGCAATGAGCAGTTCTTC. Encoded protein: CASSMDYLRRNEQFF.

This clone has only a few counts. The CDR3 bases are TGTGCCAGCAGCGTCGCAGGGGGCTCGATCGACGAGCAGTACTTC. Protein: CASSVAGGSIDEQYF. The chain carries TRBV9 and TRBJ2-7; 8 bases fit TRBD1. CDR1 and CDR2 from the germline V gene are SGDLS and YYNGEE. The CDR3 has 15 amino acids. The trim removed 2 bases at V and 5 bases at J, leaving 9 bases unmatched.